This TCR beta chain was recovered during a study of T cell responses to AZD1222 COVID-19 vaccine. Second-dose schedules of about 4 or about 12 weeks were combined. As concerns this clone: Its antigen remains unidentified.

General study points: Donors, mostly white British, included more females; clonal diversity was possibly underestimated. Following two doses of AZD1222, Spike-specific TCR breadth and depth rose.

Trimming pared 6 bases from V and 10 bases from J, leaving 19 bases between. The CDR3 runs to 15 residues. Germline values: CDR1 MDHEN, CDR2 SYDVKM. Repertoires were generated with immunoSEQ multiplex PCR, while TCRdb's copy carries only in-frame clones and drops some. The sample contains about 150,000 clones, about 90% of which appear only once. Sequencing used peripheral blood, obtained 28 days after the second AZD1222 dose. V is TRBV28 and J is TRBJ1-6; a possible D gene is TRBD1 (5 bases). The TCR originated in an adult who received the AZD1222 COVID-19 vaccine. CDR3 bases: TGTGCCAGCAGGGGGACTATCCGGGGTTGGTCACCCCTCCACTTT. It is translated as CASRGTIRGWSPLHF.